Described below is a single TCR beta chain sequence and its context. Germline-derived CDR1 and CDR2 are SNHLY and FYNNEI. The CDR3 has 15 residues. V was clipped by 7 bases and J by 0 bases, with 15 bases between them. The source of the sample is a study of blood T cell repertoires in COVID-19. About the research overall: Whether acute or convalescent, the COVID-19 samples came from the United States, Italy and Spain. From T cells, B-cell-depleted T cells, or PBMCs came the material, which was cDNA or gDNA.

Among Cohort 3 donors, those recovered had two negative PCRs, clearance, or symptom resolution. Original analysis: Amplification with reference gene primers provided the estimates of nucleated cell counts. Assay: immunoSEQ multiplex PCR; the TCRdb copy retains only in-frame clones and omits some. That table supplies the V and J calls and clone size; D and trimming were determined from the DNA. The profile shows about 150,000 clones, roughly 80% of them singletons. Sequencing used PBMCs or T cells enriched from blood (not recorded which). The sequence was obtained from a man aged 45-60 years who had recovered from COVID-19. The chain has TRBV2 and TRBJ1-1, with D unresolved. The CDR3 nucleotides read TGTGCCAGCACCCTGGGTGGGCATTTGAACACTGAAGCTTTCTTT. Its protein product is CASTLGGHLNTEAFF.